A single sample gave rise to the 29 T cell receptor beta chains below, sequenced in a study of shared clonotypes between healthy human individuals. Repertoires were generated with immunoSEQ multiplex PCR, while TCRdb's copy carries only in-frame clones and drops some. The sample carries under 1,100,000 clones, about 75% recorded once. Material for sequencing was memory CD4+ T cells sorted from blood. Subset of the sample: CD45RA-negative fraction. All receptors derive from a man aged 18 to 35 in good health.

In this sample, this clone turned up a few times. One base away lies a much larger clone, so this may be a sequencing read error. The chain has TRBV11-3 and TRBJ2-3; D ambiguous. V lost 1 base and J lost 0, with 5 bases in between. The CDR3 sequence is 14 residues long. The germline V gene has CDR1 SGHNT and CDR2 YENEEA. CDR3 bases: TGTGCCAGCAGCTTAGGCGGAAGCACAGATACGCAGTATTTT. Protein sequence: CASSLGGSTDTQYF.

V usage is TRBV7-2 and J usage is TRBJ1-4; D unclear. In germline, CDR1 is SGHTA, CDR2 FQGNSA. The CDR3 is 13 amino acids. Trimming pared 2 bases from V and 7 bases from J, leaving 8 bases between. CDR3 sequence (DNA): TGTGCCAGCAGCTTATGGCCGGGTGAAAAACTGTTTTTT. The encoded protein is CASSLWPGEKLFF.

This clone was seen a single time. The V call is TRBV5-6, the J call TRBJ2-5; D gene unclear. There are 15 residues in the CDR3. Germline V gene data show CDR1 as SGHDT and CDR2 as YYEEEE. Trimming removed 1 base from V and 1 base from J, with 11 bases in between. The CDR3 DNA reads TGTGCCAGCAGCTTGCCAAGGGCCGCCCAAGAGACCCAGTACTTC. This codes for CASSLPRAAQETQYF.

The J gene is TRBJ2-1, the V gene TRBV5-1, with D unclear. CDR1 SGHRS and CDR2 YFSETQ come from the germline V gene. The CDR3 is 15 residues long. V was shortened by 1 base and J by 0 bases, with 8 bases between the two germline ends. CDR3 bases: TGCGCCAGCAGCTTGAGTGGGATCTCCTACAATGAGCAGTTCTTC. Translated: CASSLSGISYNEQFF.

The chain uses TRBV7-2 and TRBJ1-2, with no clear D. CDR1 SGHTA and CDR2 FQGNSA come from the germline V gene. This CDR3 comprises 12 residues. The V end was cut by 4 bases, the J end by 7 bases, with 10 bases between. The CDR3 loop is CASSSTAIGYTF. In nucleotides, the CDR3 is TGTGCCAGCAGCTCTACAGCGATTGGCTACACCTTC.

The genes are TRBV18 and TRBJ2-5; no clear D gene. The CDR3 runs 11 residues. Germline CDR1 is KGHSH and CDR2 is LQKENI. V lost 3 bases and J lost 5, with 4 bases in between. The CDR3 is CASSPVETQYF. In DNA, the CDR3 is TGTGCCAGCTCACCCGTGGAGACCCAGTACTTC.

The chain combines TRBV10-3 with TRBJ2-7, with 8 bases aligning to TRBD2. V lost 3 bases and J lost 5; bases outside the gene matches: 9. The germline gives CDR1 ENHRY, CDR2 SYGVKD. The CDR3 covers 15 residues. The CDR3 protein is CAISDAEAGDDEQYF. CDR3 DNA sequence: TGTGCCATCAGTGATGCAGAAGCGGGAGACGACGAGCAGTACTTC.

The genes are TRBV21-1 and TRBJ1-3. TRBV21-1 is flagged as a pseudogene. The CDR3 sequence is 14 residues long. The CDR3 DNA sequence: TGTGCCAGCAGCAAACGAGAGGCGGAAAACACCATATATTTT. Translating gives CASSKREAENTIYF.

This clone was observed many times. V is TRBV29-1 and J is TRBJ2-5, with D possibly matching TRBD2 (5 bases). Trimming stripped 4 bases from V and 5 bases from J, with 14 bases between. Germline loops: CDR1 SQVTM, CDR2 ANQGSEA. This CDR3 is 13 amino acids long. The CDR3 DNA follows: TGCAGCGTTGCAACGCGGGTAGCGGAGACCCAGTACTTC. Translated, it gives CSVATRVAETQYF.

As regards this clone: The junction differs from germline at one of its ends, possibly a read error. The V gene is TRBV7-2, the J gene TRBJ2-3, with 12 positions matching TRBD2. This CDR3 contains 20 residues. The germline V gene encodes CDR1 SGHTA and CDR2 FQGNSA. CDR3: CASSLALLAGGPHETDTQYF. The CDR3 DNA sequence: TGTGCCAGCAGTTTAGCCCTTCTAGCGGGAGGGCCGCATGAGACAGATACGCAGTATTTT.

This chain links TRBV28 with TRBJ2-5; TRBD1 agrees at 7 bases. Trimming cost V 8 bases and J 2 bases; bases outside gene matches: 8. In germline, CDR1 is MDHEN, CDR2 SYDVKM. The CDR3 runs to 14 residues. This CDR3 is CASGRGTAQETQYF. CDR3 DNA sequence: TGTGCCAGCGGTAGAGGGACAGCGCAAGAGACCCAGTACTTC.

The chain has TRBV30 and TRBJ2-3; D unclear. The ends were cut back, 8 bases at V and 0 bases at J, with 12 bases in the middle. CDR1 is GTSNPN, CDR2 SVGIG, per germline (reference sequence). The CDR3 runs to 13 residues. The CDR3 sequence: CARGFASTDTQYF. The CDR3 DNA is TGTGCCCGAGGATTTGCGAGCACAGATACGCAGTATTTT.

V gene TRBV5-5 combines with J gene TRBJ1-4, with D tentatively TRBD1 (6 bases). The V gene lost 7 bases and the J gene lost 0 bases, with 19 bases spanning the gap. The CDR3 runs 17 residues. Germline V CDR1 and CDR2: SGHKS, YYEKEE (reference sequence). The chain's CDR3 is CASGQQGKVATNEKLFF. CDR3 DNA: TGTGCCAGCGGGCAACAGGGCAAGGTTGCAACTAATGAAAAACTGTTTTTT.

The chain couples TRBV2 to TRBJ1-2; D is possibly TRBD1 (6 bases). V was pared by 7 bases and J by 2 bases, with 14 bases between. This CDR3 contains 14 residues. Germline-derived CDR1 and CDR2 are SNHLY and FYNNEI. CDR3 nucleotides: TGTGCCAGCAAGTTGGAGGGGGGGAACTATGGCTACACCTTC. This gives the protein CASKLEGGNYGYTF.

This clone was found once. The chain employs TRBV14 and TRBJ1-2; weak D call: TRBD1 (6 bases). This CDR3 contains 14 residues. Trimming removed 3 bases from V and 6 bases from J, with 14 bases in between. Germline CDR1 and CDR2: SGHDN and FVKESK. The CDR3 sequence is CASSQGGPRDGYTF. CDR3 in DNA: TGTGCCAGCAGCCAGGGGGGGCCTAGGGATGGCTACACCTTC. Drawing the rest from reference TRBV14 and TRBJ1-2, the complete variable domain is EAGVTQFPSHSVIEKGQTVTLRCDPISGHDNLYWYRRVMGKEIKFLLHFVKESKQDESGMPNNRFLAERTGGTYSTLKVQPAELEDSGVYFCASSQGGPRDGYTFGSGTRLTVV.

The chain combines TRBV11-2 with TRBJ1-2, with unresolved D. Germline V gene sequence: CDR1 SGHAT, CDR2 FQNNGV. V shed 5 bases and J shed 3 bases, with 10 bases lying between them. The CDR3 covers 13 residues. CDR3 sequence reads: CASSPNTYYGYTF. The CDR3 nucleotides read TGTGCCAGCAGCCCGAACACTTACTATGGCTACACCTTC.

The V gene is TRBV2, the J gene TRBJ2-2; D is unresolved. Germline CDR1 SNHLY, CDR2 FYNNEI. This CDR3 contains 13 residues. The V gene lost 5 bases and the J gene lost 2 bases, with 6 bases spanning the gap. Written as DNA, the CDR3 is TGTGCCAGCAGTCCTGATAACACCGGGGAGCTGTTTTTT. Its protein is CASSPDNTGELFF.

There are many counts of this clone. The chain has TRBV28 and TRBJ1-1, with 9 bases fitting TRBD1. The CDR3 is 14 amino acids. The V gene end was trimmed by 7 bases and the J gene end by 1 base; junction bases not matched to a gene: 4. CDR1 and CDR2 (germline): MDHEN, SYDVKM. As DNA, the CDR3 is TGTGCCAGCACCGGACAGGGGAAGAACACTGAAGCTTTCTTT. The encoded protein is CASTGQGKNTEAFF. The complete variable domain, with remaining parts taken from reference TRBV28 and TRBJ1-1, reads DVKVTQSSRYLVKRTGEKVFLECVQDMDHENMFWYRQDPGLGLRLIYFSYDVKMKEKGDIPEGYSVSREKKERFSLILESASTNQTSMYLCASTGQGKNTEAFFGQGTRLTVV.

V usage is TRBV2 and J usage is TRBJ1-5, with D perhaps matching TRBD1 (6 bases). CDR1 and CDR2 from the germline V gene are SNHLY and FYNNEI. The ends were cut back, 5 bases at V and 3 bases at J, with 17 bases in the middle. The CDR3 has 16 residues. As DNA, the CDR3 is TGTGCCAGCAGTCCGACCAGACAGGCGTACAATCAGCCCCAGCATTTT. Amino acids: CASSPTRQAYNQPQHF.

The gene calls are TRBV9 and TRBJ2-2; D gene unclear. The CDR3 loop spans 12 amino acids. Per germline, CDR1 SGDLS and CDR2 YYNGEE. The V end was cut by 6 bases, the J end by 3 bases, with 6 bases between. CDR3 in amino acids: CASTTHTGELFF. The DNA of the CDR3 is TGTGCCAGCACGACCCACACCGGGGAGCTGTTTTTT.

The V and J genes are TRBV27 and TRBJ2-1; no clear D. The V gene lost 5 bases and the J gene lost 10 bases, with 9 bases spanning the gap. The CDR3 is made up of 11 amino acids. Germline V gives CDR1 MNHEY, CDR2 SMNVEV (reference sequence). The CDR3 nucleotides are TGTGCCAGCAGTACAATGAGGGAGCAGTTCTTC. It yields the protein CASSTMREQFF.

The chain joins TRBV7-8 to TRBJ2-3, with TRBD1 as a possible D gene (6 bases). V lost 4 bases and J lost 3, with 8 bases in between. Germline lookup yields CDR1 SGHVS and CDR2 FQNEAQ. The CDR3 covers 13 residues. The CDR3 reads CASSSDRTDTQYF. The CDR3 nucleotides are TGTGCCAGCAGCTCGGACAGAACAGATACGCAGTATTTT.

The chain joins TRBV7-2 to TRBJ2-1; D call uncertain. Germline V gene sequence: CDR1 SGHTA, CDR2 FQGNSA. This CDR3 has 19 residues. Trimming cost V 1 base and J 3 bases, with 22 bases left between them. The CDR3 spells CASSLGPGARTPLYNEQFF. DNA of the CDR3: TGTGCCAGCAGCTTAGGCCCGGGCGCCAGGACGCCCCTCTACAATGAGCAGTTCTTC. The whole variable domain, filled in from reference TRBV7-2 and TRBJ2-1, reads GAGVSQSPSNKVTEKGKDVELRCDPISGHTALYWYRQSLGQGLEFLIYFQGNSAPDKSGLPSDRFSAERTGGSVSTLTIQRTQQEDSAVYLCASSLGPGARTPLYNEQFFGPGTRLTVL.

The rearrangement uses TRBV4-1 and TRBJ2-7; D is possibly TRBD2 (5 bases). There are 15 residues in the CDR3. CDR1 and CDR2 from the germline V gene are MGHRA and YSYEKL. Trimming left V 4 bases short and J 6 bases short, with 19 bases between. The CDR3 protein is CASSPDRALGGEQYF. The CDR3 DNA reads TGCGCCAGCAGCCCGGACCGGGCCTTAGGAGGCGAGCAGTACTTC.

V and J are TRBV10-2 and TRBJ1-4; 10 bases match TRBD1. This CDR3 region has 15 residues. J gave up 8 bases and V 0 bases, and 3 bases lay outside the gene matches. CDR1 is WSHSY and CDR2 is SAAADI in the germline V gene. The CDR3: CASSESATGGEKLFF. CDR3 nucleotide sequence: TGCGCCAGCAGTGAGTCCGCGACAGGGGGCGAAAAACTGTTTTTT.

The chain joins TRBV6-5 to TRBJ1-2, with a tentative D call TRBD1 (6 bases). There are 12 residues in the CDR3. V lost 4 bases and J lost 11, with 14 bases in between. Germline CDR1 reads MNHEY; CDR2 reads SVGAGI. DNA of the CDR3: TGTGCCAGCAGTTCCGGGACAATGGAGTACACCTTC. This sequence encodes CASSSGTMEYTF.

This chain joins TRBV10-1 and TRBJ2-1; TRBD2 matches 7 bases. Germline loops: CDR1 WNHNN, CDR2 SYGVQD (reference sequence). V dropped 7 bases and J dropped 6; count of bases not matched to a gene: 9. This CDR3 is 14 amino acids long. CDR3 loop: CASMLGGSSNEQFF. In DNA, the CDR3 is TGCGCCAGCATGCTGGGCGGGAGTTCCAATGAGCAGTTCTTC.

The chain recombines TRBV28 with TRBJ2-7; D unclear. CDR1 and CDR2 (germline): MDHEN, SYDVKM. Trimming cost V 4 bases and J 7 bases, with 8 bases left between them. This CDR3 is built from 11 residues. In nucleotides, the CDR3 is TGTGCCAGCAGTTCCTTAGGAGAGCAGTACTTC. This encodes CASSSLGEQYF.

J is TRBJ2-1 and V is TRBV11-3, with D maybe TRBD2 (6 bases). The germline CDR1 and CDR2 sequences are SGHNT and YENEEA. The CDR3 has 17 residues. Deletions cut 6 bases from V and 2 bases from J, with 20 bases between. The CDR3 spells CASRTISVGGTYNEQFF. The CDR3 DNA reads as TGTGCCAGCAGGACAATAAGTGTGGGCGGGACCTACAATGAGCAGTTCTTC. Filled out from reference TRBV11-3 and TRBJ2-1, the complete variable domain reads EAGVVQSPRYKIIEKKQPVAFWCNPISGHNTLYWYLQNLGQGPELLIRYENEEAVDDSQLPKDRFSAERLKGVDSTLKIQPAELGDSAVYLCASRTISVGGTYNEQFFGPGTRLTVL.